This TCR beta chain was identified in a study of blood T cells in healthy people across ages. Study-level results: A conclusive naive versus antigen-experienced comparison was prevented by the unsorted PBMCs. It was the long-lived donors that had more naive CD4+ cells and higher diversity than aged donors.

The donors, all healthy, were Caucasians living in Russia, aged roughly 6 to 90. The CDR3 runs to 13 residues. Germline CDR1 is DFQATT and CDR2 is SNEGSKA (reference sequence). A second roughly 6 to 12 cycle PCR used barcoded and J-beta primers. In TCRdb, the 5' RACE reads were re-called with MiXCR into one record per CDR3 protein. The sample contains about 1,600,000 distinct CDR3 sequences, around two fifths of which appear only once. Comments on this clonotype: Its antigen is still unknown.

The chain couples TRBV20-1 to TRBJ2-3, with D possibly TRBD2 on 5 matching bases. This TCR was recovered from a woman in her late teens or twenties in good health. The source material was blood. The CDR3 loop is CSASQARGDTQYF. CDR3 coding DNA: TGCAGCGCCTCTCAGGCTCGAGGGGATACGCAGTATTTT.